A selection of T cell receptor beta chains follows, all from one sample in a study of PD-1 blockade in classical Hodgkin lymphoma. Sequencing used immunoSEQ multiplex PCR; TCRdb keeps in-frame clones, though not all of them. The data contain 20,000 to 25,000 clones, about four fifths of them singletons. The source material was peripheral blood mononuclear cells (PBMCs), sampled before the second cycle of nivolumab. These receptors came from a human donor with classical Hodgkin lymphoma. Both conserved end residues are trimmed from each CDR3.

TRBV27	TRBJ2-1	ASSYTSGTSGGGNEQF
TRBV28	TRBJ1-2	ATSTGDYGYT
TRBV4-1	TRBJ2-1	ASSLGASGDNEQF
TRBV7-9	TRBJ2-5	ASSSRGGRMPGETQY
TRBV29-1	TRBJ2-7	SALTQSYEQY
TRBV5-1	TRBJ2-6	ASSLISTGPSGANVLT
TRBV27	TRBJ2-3	ASRSAGALTDTQY
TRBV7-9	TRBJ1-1	ASSLFSTEAF
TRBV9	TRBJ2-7	ASSVGAGPFDEQY
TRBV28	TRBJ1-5	ASSFEGQGNNQPQH
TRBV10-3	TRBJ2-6	ATGTGVSAGANVLT
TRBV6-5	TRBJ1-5	ASGTQVSDQPQH
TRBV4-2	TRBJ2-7	ASSQDVGLGSYEQY
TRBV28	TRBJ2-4	ASSPGTFQGHGIQY
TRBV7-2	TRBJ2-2	ASSPFNRELF
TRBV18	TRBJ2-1	ASSPLLGAGRYNEQF
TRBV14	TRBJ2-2	ASSPTGVTTGELF
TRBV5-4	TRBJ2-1	APDGQGAPNEQF
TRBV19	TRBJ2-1	ASSIKGSGGNEQF
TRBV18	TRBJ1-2	ASSPPNRLSYGYT
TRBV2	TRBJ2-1	ASSDTGQVYYNEQF
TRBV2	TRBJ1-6	ASRIDRQYGSPLH
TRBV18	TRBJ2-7	ASSPQVGATYEQY
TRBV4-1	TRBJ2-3	ASSQVQGYTDTQY
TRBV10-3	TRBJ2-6	AISDRISSGANVLT
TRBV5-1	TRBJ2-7	ASSSTGAANEQY
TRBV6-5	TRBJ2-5	ASSYLETQY
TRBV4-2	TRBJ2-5	ASSPNPLAGGQETQY